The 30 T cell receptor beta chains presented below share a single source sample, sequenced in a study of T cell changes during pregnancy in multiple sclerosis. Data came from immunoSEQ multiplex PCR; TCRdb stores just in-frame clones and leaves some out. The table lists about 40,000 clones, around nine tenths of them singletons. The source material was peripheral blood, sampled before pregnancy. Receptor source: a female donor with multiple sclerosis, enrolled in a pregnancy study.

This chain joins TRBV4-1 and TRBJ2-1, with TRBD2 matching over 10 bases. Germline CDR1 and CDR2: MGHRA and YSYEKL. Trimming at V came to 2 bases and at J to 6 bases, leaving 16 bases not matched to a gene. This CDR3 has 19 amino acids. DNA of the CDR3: TGCGCCAGCAGCCAAACCCCCGCCCCCGGGCTAGCGGGAGTCAATGAGCAGTTCTTC. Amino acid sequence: CASSQTPAPGLAGVNEQFF.

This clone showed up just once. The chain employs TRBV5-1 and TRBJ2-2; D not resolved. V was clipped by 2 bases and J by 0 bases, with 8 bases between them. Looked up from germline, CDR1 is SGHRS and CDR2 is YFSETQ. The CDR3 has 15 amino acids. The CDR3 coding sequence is TGCGCCAGCAGCTTTAGTCTAACGAACACCGGGGAGCTGTTTTTT. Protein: CASSFSLTNTGELFF.

This CDR3 is CASRGGAGAGELFF. DNA for the CDR3: TGTGCCAGCCGCGGCGGGGCGGGAGCCGGGGAGCTGTTTTTT. This chain links TRBV28 with TRBJ2-2; 7 positions agree with TRBD2. Germline CDR1 is MDHEN and CDR2 is SYDVKM. With V trimmed by 8 bases and J by 6 bases, 9 bases remained unmatched. The CDR3 has 14 amino acids. Full variable domain (remainder filled in from reference TRBV28 and TRBJ2-2): DVKVTQSSRYLVKRTGEKVFLECVQDMDHENMFWYRQDPGLGLRLIYFSYDVKMKEKGDIPEGYSVSREKKERFSLILESASTNQTSMYLCASRGGAGAGELFFGEGSRLTVL.

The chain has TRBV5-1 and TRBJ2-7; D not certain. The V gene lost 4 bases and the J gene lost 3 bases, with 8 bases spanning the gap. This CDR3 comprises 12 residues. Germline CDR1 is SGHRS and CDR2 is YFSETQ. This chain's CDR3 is CASSTPDYEQYF. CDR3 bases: TGCGCCAGCAGCACTCCCGACTACGAGCAGTACTTC. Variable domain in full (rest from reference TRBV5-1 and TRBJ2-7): KAGVTQTPRYLIKTRGQQVTLSCSPISGHRSVSWYQQTPGQGLQFLFEYFSETQRNKGNFPGRFSGRQFSNSRSEMNVSTLELGDSALYLCASSTPDYEQYFGPGTRLTVT.

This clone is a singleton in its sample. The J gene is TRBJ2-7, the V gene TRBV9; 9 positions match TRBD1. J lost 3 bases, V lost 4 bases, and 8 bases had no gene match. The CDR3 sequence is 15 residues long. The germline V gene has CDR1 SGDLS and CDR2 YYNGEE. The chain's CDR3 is CASSPRQGGLYEQYF. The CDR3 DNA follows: TGTGCCAGCAGCCCTCGACAGGGGGGGCTCTACGAGCAGTACTTC.

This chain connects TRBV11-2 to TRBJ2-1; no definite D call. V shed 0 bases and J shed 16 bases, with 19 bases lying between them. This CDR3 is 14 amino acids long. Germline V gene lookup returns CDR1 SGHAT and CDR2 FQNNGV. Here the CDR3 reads CASSLDGSVDSIFF. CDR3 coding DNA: TGTGCCAGCAGCTTAGATGGTAGTGTAGATTCAATATTCTTC.

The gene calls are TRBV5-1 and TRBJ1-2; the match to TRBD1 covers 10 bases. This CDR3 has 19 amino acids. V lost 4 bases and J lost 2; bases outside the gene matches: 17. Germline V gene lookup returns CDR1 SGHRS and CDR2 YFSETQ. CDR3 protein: CASSDSPGYPGQGNYGYTF. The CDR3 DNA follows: TGCGCCAGCAGCGATTCCCCAGGGTACCCGGGACAGGGGAACTATGGCTACACCTTC.

The CDR3 DNA is TGTGCCAGTAGCGCAAACAGGGAGAGCTACGAGCAGTACTTC. Translating it yields CASSANRESYEQYF. The chain has TRBV19 and TRBJ2-7, with D perhaps matching TRBD1 (6 bases). CDR1 is LNHDA and CDR2 is SQIVND in the germline V gene (reference sequence). The V end lost 6 bases, the J end lost 3 bases, and 15 bases lay between the germline ends. The CDR3 is 14 amino acids.

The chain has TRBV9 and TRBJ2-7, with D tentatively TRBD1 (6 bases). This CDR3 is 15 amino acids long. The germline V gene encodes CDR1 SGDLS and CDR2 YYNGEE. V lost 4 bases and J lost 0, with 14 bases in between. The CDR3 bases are TGTGCCAGCAGCCCCCGGGACACAAGCTCCTACGAGCAGTACTTC. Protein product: CASSPRDTSSYEQYF.

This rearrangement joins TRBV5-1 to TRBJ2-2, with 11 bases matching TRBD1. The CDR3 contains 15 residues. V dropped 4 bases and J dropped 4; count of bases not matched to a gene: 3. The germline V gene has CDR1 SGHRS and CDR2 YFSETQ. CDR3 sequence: CASSGGQGATGELFF. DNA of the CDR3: TGCGCCAGCAGCGGAGGACAGGGGGCCACCGGGGAGCTGTTTTTT.

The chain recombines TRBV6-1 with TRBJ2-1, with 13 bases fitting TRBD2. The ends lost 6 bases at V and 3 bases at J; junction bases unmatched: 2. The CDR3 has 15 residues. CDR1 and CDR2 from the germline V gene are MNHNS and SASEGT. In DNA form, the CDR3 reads TGTGCCAGCAGAGGGACTAGCGGGAACTACAATGAGCAGTTCTTC. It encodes CASRGTSGNYNEQFF.

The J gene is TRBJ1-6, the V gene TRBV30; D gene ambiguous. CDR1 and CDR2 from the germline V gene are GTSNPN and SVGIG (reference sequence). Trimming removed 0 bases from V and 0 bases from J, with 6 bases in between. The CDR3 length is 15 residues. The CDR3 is CAWSVRSSYNSPLHF. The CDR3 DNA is TGTGCCTGGAGTGTACGGAGCTCCTATAATTCACCCCTCCACTTT.

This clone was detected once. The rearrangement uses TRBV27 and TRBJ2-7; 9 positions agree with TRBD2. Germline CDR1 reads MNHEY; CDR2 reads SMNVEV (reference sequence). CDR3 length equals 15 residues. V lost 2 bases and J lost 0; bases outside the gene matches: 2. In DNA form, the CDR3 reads TGTGCCAGCAGTTTACCGCGGGAGGGCTCCTACGAGCAGTACTTC. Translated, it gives CASSLPREGSYEQYF.

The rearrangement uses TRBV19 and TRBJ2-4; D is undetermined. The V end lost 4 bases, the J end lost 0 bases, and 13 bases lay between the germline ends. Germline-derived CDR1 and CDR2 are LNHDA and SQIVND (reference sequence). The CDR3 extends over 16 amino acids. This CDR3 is CASSTLPRVAKNIQYF. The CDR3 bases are TGTGCCAGTAGTACGCTCCCCCGGGTAGCCAAAAACATTCAGTACTTC.

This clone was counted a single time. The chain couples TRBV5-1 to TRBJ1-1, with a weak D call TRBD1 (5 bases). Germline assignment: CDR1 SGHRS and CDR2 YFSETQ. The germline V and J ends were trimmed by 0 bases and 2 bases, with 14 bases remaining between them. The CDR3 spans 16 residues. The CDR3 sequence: CASSLEGGGRNTEAFF. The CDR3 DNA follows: TGCGCCAGCAGCTTGGAAGGTGGGGGGAGAAACACTGAAGCTTTCTTT.

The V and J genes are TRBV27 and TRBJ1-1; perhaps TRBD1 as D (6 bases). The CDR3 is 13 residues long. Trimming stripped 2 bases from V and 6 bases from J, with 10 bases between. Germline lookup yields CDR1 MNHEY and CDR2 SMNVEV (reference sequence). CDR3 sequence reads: CASSLNREAEAFF. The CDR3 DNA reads TGTGCCAGCAGTTTAAACAGGGAAGCTGAAGCTTTCTTT.

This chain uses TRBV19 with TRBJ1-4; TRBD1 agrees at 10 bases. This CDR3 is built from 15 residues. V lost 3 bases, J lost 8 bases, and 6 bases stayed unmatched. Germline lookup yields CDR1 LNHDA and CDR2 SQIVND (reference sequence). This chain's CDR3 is CASSIGTGVGEKLFF. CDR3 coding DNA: TGTGCCAGTAGTATCGGGACAGGGGTTGGCGAAAAACTGTTTTTT.

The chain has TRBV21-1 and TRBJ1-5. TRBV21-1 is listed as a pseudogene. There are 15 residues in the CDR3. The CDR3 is CASSRDGGANQPQHF. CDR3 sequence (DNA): TGTGCCAGCAGCCGCGATGGAGGTGCTAATCAGCCCCAGCATTTT.

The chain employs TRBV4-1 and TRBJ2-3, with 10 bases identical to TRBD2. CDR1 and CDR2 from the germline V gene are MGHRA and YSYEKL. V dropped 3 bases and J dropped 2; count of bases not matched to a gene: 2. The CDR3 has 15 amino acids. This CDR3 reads CASSQLAGVTDTQYF. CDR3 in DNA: TGCGCCAGCAGCCAGCTAGCGGGGGTCACAGATACGCAGTATTTT.

The CDR3 is CSAPGGDEAEAFF. CDR3 bases: TGCAGCGCACCAGGGGGCGATGAAGCTGAAGCTTTCTTT. The chain links TRBV29-1 to TRBJ1-1; TRBD1 agrees at 8 bases. Germline loops: CDR1 SQVTM, CDR2 ANQGSEA. V trimming: 7 bases; J trimming: 6 bases; junction bases outside the gene matches: 10. CDR3 length equals 13 residues.

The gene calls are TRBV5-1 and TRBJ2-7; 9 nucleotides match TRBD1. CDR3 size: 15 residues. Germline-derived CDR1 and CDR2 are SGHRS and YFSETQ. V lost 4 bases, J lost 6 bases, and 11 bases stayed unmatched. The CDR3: CASSPPLGQGGEQYF. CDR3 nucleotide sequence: TGCGCCAGCAGCCCGCCACTGGGACAGGGTGGCGAGCAGTACTTC.

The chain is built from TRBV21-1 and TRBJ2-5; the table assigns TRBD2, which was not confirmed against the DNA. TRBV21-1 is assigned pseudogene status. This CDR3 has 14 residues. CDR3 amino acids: CARELAEDEETQYF. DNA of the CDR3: TGTGCCAGAGAACTAGCGGAGGATGAAGAGACCCAGTACTTC.

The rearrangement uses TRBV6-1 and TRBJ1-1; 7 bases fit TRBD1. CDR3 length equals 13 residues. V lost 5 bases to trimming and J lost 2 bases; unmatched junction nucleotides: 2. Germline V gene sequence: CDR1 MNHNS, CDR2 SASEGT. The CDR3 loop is CASSQGGNTEAFF. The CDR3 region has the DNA TGTGCCAGCAGTCAAGGGGGCAACACTGAAGCTTTCTTT.

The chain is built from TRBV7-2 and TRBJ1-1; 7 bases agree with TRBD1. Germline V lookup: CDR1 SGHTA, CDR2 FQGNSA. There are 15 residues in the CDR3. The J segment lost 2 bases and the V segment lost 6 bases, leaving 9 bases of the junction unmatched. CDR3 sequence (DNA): TGTGCCAGCAGTTTCACCGGGACAGCCAACACTGAAGCTTTCTTT. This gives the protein CASSFTGTANTEAFF.

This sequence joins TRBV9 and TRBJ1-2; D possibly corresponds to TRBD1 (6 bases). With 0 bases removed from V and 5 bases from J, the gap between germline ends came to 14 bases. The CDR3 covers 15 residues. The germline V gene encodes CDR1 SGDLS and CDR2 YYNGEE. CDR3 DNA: TGTGCCAGCAGCGTAGAATACGCCAGGGGTTATGGCTACACCTTC. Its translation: CASSVEYARGYGYTF.

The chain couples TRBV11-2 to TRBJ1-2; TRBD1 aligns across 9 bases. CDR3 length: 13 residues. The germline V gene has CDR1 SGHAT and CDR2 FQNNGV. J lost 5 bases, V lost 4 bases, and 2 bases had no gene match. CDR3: CASSSGQGYGYTF. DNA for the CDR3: TGTGCCAGCAGCTCGGGACAGGGTTATGGCTACACCTTC.

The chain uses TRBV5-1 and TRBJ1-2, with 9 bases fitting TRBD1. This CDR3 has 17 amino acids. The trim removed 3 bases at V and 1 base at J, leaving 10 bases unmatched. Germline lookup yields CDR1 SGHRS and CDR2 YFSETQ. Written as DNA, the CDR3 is TGCGCCAGCAGCTGGGGAGGCCGGACAGGGGTTAACTATGGCTACACCTTC. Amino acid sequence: CASSWGGRTGVNYGYTF.

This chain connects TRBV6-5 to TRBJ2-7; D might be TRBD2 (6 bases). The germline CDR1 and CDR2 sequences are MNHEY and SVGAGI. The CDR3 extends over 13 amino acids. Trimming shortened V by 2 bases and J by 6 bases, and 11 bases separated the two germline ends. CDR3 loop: CASSYTGSGEQYF. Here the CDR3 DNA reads TGTGCCAGCAGTTACACCGGTAGCGGCGAGCAGTACTTC.

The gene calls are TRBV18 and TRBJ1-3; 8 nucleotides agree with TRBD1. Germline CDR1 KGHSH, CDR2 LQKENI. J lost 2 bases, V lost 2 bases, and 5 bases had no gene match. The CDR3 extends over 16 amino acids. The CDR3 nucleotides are TGTGCCAGCTCACCAACGACAGGGGTCGCTGGAAACACCATATATTTT. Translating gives CASSPTTGVAGNTIYF.

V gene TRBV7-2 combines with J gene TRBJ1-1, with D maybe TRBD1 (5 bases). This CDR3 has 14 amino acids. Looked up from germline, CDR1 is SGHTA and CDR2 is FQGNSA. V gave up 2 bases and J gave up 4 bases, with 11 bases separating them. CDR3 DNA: TGTGCCAGCAGCTTAATCAAGGGGATCACTGAAGCTTTCTTT. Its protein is CASSLIKGITEAFF.